This TCR beta chain is drawn from a study of CD8 T cells in Susac syndrome. As to this clonotype: Its target is not known.

Study-wide results and caveats: Acknowledgment was made by the study that its TCR sequencing and HLA analysis involved a relatively small number of individuals.

Reverse transcription of about 0.45 to 1 ug RNA was carried out with random hexamers. TCR beta CDR3 was amplified by immunoSEQ multiplex PCR. This amplification extended across 54 Vbeta and 13 Jbeta segments. TCRdb passed the immunoSEQ multiplex PCR reads through MiXCR, listing each CDR3 protein once. The data hold 150,000 to 200,000 distinct CDR3 sequences, with roughly 95% observed a single time. The sample was CD4+ T cells from PBMCs. The TCR was taken from a human donor with Susac syndrome.

The CDR3 sequence: CSAVGPWNEKLFF. CDR3 coding DNA: TGCAGCGCCGTAGGACCGTGGAATGAAAAACTGTTTTTT. The J gene is TRBJ1-4, the V gene TRBV29-1; D is undetermined. The CDR3 has 13 residues. Germline-derived CDR1 and CDR2 are SQVTM and ANQGSEA. Trimming took off 7 bases at V and 5 bases at J, with 14 bases between the two ends.